The 6 T cell receptor beta chains below all came from one sample that was sequenced in a study of STAT3 mutations in large granular lymphocyte leukemia (dated by TCRdb to the late 2010s). Their specific antigens are unknown. Preparation of the library involved the immunoSEQ multiplex PCR assay. The table was pulled from immuneACCESS by TCRdb, which kept in-frame rearrangements only. Such tables lose some clones; where checked, under half of the loss comes from unresolved V genes, and the rest has no known cause. The sample yields some 2,400 clones; 55% to 80% were counted once. About 90% of the sample rests with the top ten. The research as a whole found: Every T-LGLL patient showed at least one immunodominant TCRbeta clonotype, and about half showed multiple immunodominant subclonotypes.

Sequencing was done on a sample of peripheral blood mononuclear cells. These receptors were obtained from a woman aged 45-60 years with T-cell large granular lymphocyte leukemia. Some clones in this sample may be carry-over from other donors' samples. The age is the age at diagnosis.

V gene TRBV30 combines with J gene TRBJ1-1, with D perhaps TRBD1 (5 bases). CDR1 is GTSNPN and CDR2 is SVGIG in the germline V gene (reference sequence). V lost 3 bases, J lost 1 base, and 12 bases lay in between. The CDR3 length is 14 residues. In DNA form, the CDR3 reads TGTGCCTGGAGCTCCGGGGCTTCGAACACTGAAGCTTTCTTT. This gives the protein CAWSSGASNTEAFF.

The chain uses TRBV4-2 and TRBJ2-1; D gene ambiguous. The V gene's germline CDR1 is LGHNA and CDR2 YNFKEQ. V shed 8 bases and J shed 4 bases, with 3 bases lying between them. This CDR3 is 10 amino acids long. In DNA, the CDR3 is TGTGCCAGCGGATACAATGAGCAGTTCTTC. Amino acids: CASGYNEQFF.

CDR3 residues: CASSLARADNQPQHF. CDR3 in DNA: TGTGCCAGCAGCTTGGCCAGGGCTGACAATCAGCCCCAGCATTTT. The chain has TRBV5-5 and TRBJ1-5; D might be TRBD1 (5 bases). The CDR3 is 15 amino acids. Germline V gene data show CDR1 as SGHKS and CDR2 as YYEKEE (reference sequence). V lost 0 bases and J 3 bases, leaving 10 bases between the germline ends.

The chain is built from TRBV7-9 and TRBJ2-5; 7 bases fit TRBD1. Germline CDR1 reads SEHNR; CDR2 reads FQNEAQ (reference sequence). The CDR3 spans 15 residues. With V trimmed by 3 bases and J by 0 bases, 4 bases remained unmatched. The CDR3 reads CASSFRQGYQETQYF. DNA for the CDR3: TGTGCCAGCAGCTTTCGACAGGGCTACCAAGAGACCCAGTACTTC.

This clone was seen a few times. This chain joins TRBV25-1 and TRBJ2-7; D gene unclear. The CDR3 loop spans 14 amino acids. Germline CDR1 reads MGHDK; CDR2 reads SYGVNS. V was pared by 5 bases and J by 4 bases, with 15 bases between. The CDR3 sequence: CASSPTANRYEQYF. CDR3 in DNA: TGTGCCAGCAGTCCAACCGCCAATCGGTACGAGCAGTACTTC.

This clone has more than one count but fewer than ten. This chain links TRBV18 with TRBJ2-1; D could derive from TRBD1 or TRBD2 (5 bases each). V shed 3 bases and J shed 7 bases, with 7 bases lying between them. CDR1 KGHSH and CDR2 LQKENI come from the germline V gene. The CDR3 is 12 amino acids. The CDR3: CASSPGGNEQFF. The CDR3 region has the DNA TGTGCCAGCTCACCTGGGGGTAATGAGCAGTTCTTC.